This T cell receptor (beta chain) was sequenced for a study of control samples from healthy donors and cancer patients (dated by TCRdb to 2020 to 2022). To note about this clone: Its antigen is currently not known. No quality values exist for individual bases; no much larger clone is one base distant.

The protocol used for the library was the immunoSEQ multiplex PCR assay. The immuneACCESS repertoire file appears here via TCRdb, limited to in-frame rearrangements. These files lack a portion of the clones; in checked studies, under half of the deficit traces to unresolved V genes, and the cause of the others is not known. Within this sample are about 69,000 clones, with about 80% of them counted one time only. Approximately 2.9% of the sample comes from the top ten. V loses 0 bases of germline sequence and J loses 8 bases, and the interval between the two ends is 7 bases. The CDR3 runs 12 amino acids, cysteine and phenylalanine included. The entry retains the CDR3 DNA only, 36 bases that are in frame from base 1. Taken from the germline V gene (reference sequence), the CDR1 and CDR2 loops are SEHNR and FQNEAQ.

The rearrangement combines TRBV7-9 with TRBJ1-2; the D gene remains uncertain. The TCR originated in a woman in her fifties or sixties with lung cancer. Sequenced: PBMCs. The encoded CDR3 is CASSLAGGGYTF. Read as DNA, the sequence is TGTGCCAGCAGCTTAGCAGGAGGAGGCTACACCTTC.